This is a list of T cell receptor beta chains from one sample in a study of CD8+ T cells in alopecia areata. Measured with immunoSEQ multiplex PCR; TCRdb has only the in-frame clones, and not every one. The sample holds approximately 180,000 clones, about three fifths seen once. The sample consisted of CD4+ T cells sorted from blood, taken around week 50, from a patient treated with tofacitinib. The receptors stem from a human donor with alopecia areata. Each CDR3 is given with its conserved first and last residue. The D gene is left open where the match is weak. Expanded clones get a size class; other rows say once, few or many, or leave the size out.

v_gene,abundance,j_gene,d_gene,CDR3nt,CDR3aa
TRBV10-3,NA,TRBJ2-6,NA,TGTGCCATCAGTGCAGGGGACCTGGGCTCTGGGGCCAACGTCCTGACTTTC,CAISAGDLGSGANVLTF
TRBV19,NA,TRBJ2-5,NA,TGTGCCAGTGGCGGGACTCCCAAAGAGACCCAGTACTTC,CASGGTPKETQYF
TRBV4-3,NA,TRBJ2-7,NA,TGCGCCAGCAGCCAAGATCCTAGGGCCGGGACATTAATCTTC,CASSQDPRAGTLIF
TRBV10-3,NA,TRBJ2-1,TRBD2,TGTGCCATCAGTAGCGACGGGACTAGCACAAGTGAGCAGTTCTTC,CAISSDGTSTSEQFF
TRBV6-5,NA,TRBJ2-7,NA,TGTGCCAGCAGTCCCGCCGGACCCTCGGGCTACGAGCAGTACTTC,CASSPAGPSGYEQYF
TRBV11-2,NA,TRBJ2-5,TRBD2,TGTGCCAGCAGCCCCACTGGCGGGGGGGCGCGGAGAGAGACCCAGTACTTC,CASSPTGGGARRETQYF
TRBV30,few,TRBJ1-5,NA,TGTGCCTGGTCGACAGCCAGCTCTCAGCCCCAGCATTTT,CAWSTASSQPQHF
TRBV29-1,NA,TRBJ1-1,NA,TGCAGCGTTGCCCCCGCCGCTGAAGCTTTCTTT,CSVAPAAEAFF
TRBV4-3,once,TRBJ2-3,TRBD2,TGCGCCAGCAGCCGTACTAGCGGGGGATTGGGCACAGATACGCAGTATTTT,CASSRTSGGLGTDTQYF
TRBV7-2,NA,TRBJ1-3,NA,TGTGCCAGCAGCTTTCCGGGCCCAGCTGGAAACACCATATATTTT,CASSFPGPAGNTIYF
TRBV29-1,NA,TRBJ1-2,TRBD1,TGCAGCGCTCTAGGGACAGGGTGGAATGGCTACACCTTC,CSALGTGWNGYTF
TRBV5-1,NA,TRBJ2-3,TRBD1,TGCGCCAGCAGCCGGGACAGGATCACAGATACGCAGTATTTT,CASSRDRITDTQYF
TRBV25-1,NA,TRBJ1-6,NA,TGTGCCAGCAGCCCGAAGGGTAATTCACCCCTCCACTTT,CASSPKGNSPLHF
TRBV6-5,NA,TRBJ1-2,NA,TGTGCCAGTTCGCCCCGGGGGCGCGGCTACACCTTC,CASSPRGRGYTF
TRBV2,once,TRBJ1-5,NA,TGTGCCAGCACTGGGGATAGCCGGCCCCAGCATTTT,CASTGDSRPQHF
TRBV5-1,NA,TRBJ2-5,NA,TGCGCCAGCAGCTTGTCAGGAGAGACCCAGTACTTC,CASSLSGETQYF
TRBV11-2,NA,TRBJ1-2,TRBD1,TGTGCCAGCAGCCGGGGACAGGGGCCCTATGGCTACACCTTC,CASSRGQGPYGYTF